The rows below give T cell receptor beta chains drawn from one sample of a study of graft-versus-host responses after intestinal transplantation. Data came from immunoSEQ multiplex PCR; TCRdb stores just in-frame clones and leaves some out. The table lists 100,000 or so clones, under 95% of them singletons. These TCRs' antigens remain unknown. The sequencing here drew on unstimulated CD8+ T cells sorted from spleen or lymph node cells, taken before intestinal transplant. These receptors were collected from a human donor who received an intestinal transplant. Both conserved end residues are part of each CDR3. The D gene is left open where the match is weak. Expanded clones get a size class; other rows say once, few or many, or leave the size out.

v_gene: TRBV7-2
d_gene: TRBD1
j_gene: TRBJ2-1
abundance: NA
CDR3aa: CASSQNSIRGPPYNEQFF
CDR3nt: TGTGCCAGCAGCCAAAACTCAATTAGGGGGCCCCCCTACAATGAGCAGTTCTTC

v_gene: TRBV9
d_gene: TRBD2
j_gene: TRBJ2-7
abundance: NA
CDR3aa: CASSGAGLPYEQYF
CDR3nt: TGTGCCAGCAGCGGCGCGGGACTACCCTACGAGCAGTACTTC

v_gene: TRBV19
d_gene: TRBD2
j_gene: TRBJ2-3
abundance: NA
CDR3aa: CASSIGLAGGRSDTQYF
CDR3nt: TGTGCCAGTAGTATAGGACTAGCGGGGGGGCGGTCAGATACGCAGTATTTT

v_gene: TRBV7-2
d_gene: TRBD2
j_gene: TRBJ2-3
abundance: NA
CDR3aa: CASSRNLLAGGTDTQYF
CDR3nt: TGTGCCAGCAGCCGGAACCTACTAGCGGGGGGCACAGATACGCAGTATTTT

v_gene: TRBV11-2
d_gene: NA
j_gene: TRBJ2-7
abundance: NA
CDR3aa: CASSQLNPYEQYF
CDR3nt: TGTGCCAGCAGCCAGTTGAACCCCTACGAGCAGTACTTC

v_gene: TRBV15
d_gene: TRBD2
j_gene: TRBJ2-1
abundance: NA
CDR3aa: CATSERGLAAHNEQFF
CDR3nt: TGTGCCACCAGCGAGAGGGGACTAGCGGCCCACAATGAGCAGTTCTTC

v_gene: TRBV27
d_gene: NA
j_gene: TRBJ2-3
abundance: once
CDR3aa: CASSDNRADTQYF
CDR3nt: TGTGCCAGCAGTGATAACAGGGCAGATACGCAGTATTTT

v_gene: TRBV4-2
d_gene: TRBD1
j_gene: TRBJ2-7
abundance: NA
CDR3aa: CASSQRDRVDEQYF
CDR3nt: TGTGCCAGCAGCCAGAGAGACAGGGTAGACGAGCAGTACTTC

v_gene: TRBV27
d_gene: NA
j_gene: TRBJ1-5
abundance: NA
CDR3aa: CASSSPSGPQHF
CDR3nt: TGTGCCAGCAGTTCACCGAGTGGGCCCCAGCATTTT

v_gene: TRBV29-1
d_gene: TRBD2
j_gene: TRBJ2-5
abundance: NA
CDR3aa: CSVEQRGGLETQYF
CDR3nt: TGCAGCGTTGAGCAGCGGGGGGGCCTCGAGACCCAGTACTTC

v_gene: TRBV30
d_gene: TRBD1
j_gene: TRBJ1-1
abundance: NA
CDR3aa: CAWNRGTEAFF
CDR3nt: TGTGCCTGGAACAGGGGTACTGAAGCTTTCTTT

v_gene: TRBV6-6
d_gene: TRBD2
j_gene: TRBJ2-1
abundance: NA
CDR3aa: CASSFGLAVDNEQFF
CDR3nt: TGTGCCAGCAGTTTTGGACTAGCGGTAGACAATGAGCAGTTCTTC

v_gene: TRBV29-1
d_gene: TRBD1
j_gene: TRBJ2-7
abundance: NA
CDR3aa: CSVDQGAGEQYF
CDR3nt: TGCAGCGTTGACCAGGGGGCCGGCGAGCAGTACTTC

v_gene: TRBV5-1
d_gene: TRBD1
j_gene: TRBJ2-7
abundance: NA
CDR3aa: CASSEGQASAYEQYF
CDR3nt: TGCGCCAGCAGCGAGGGACAGGCGAGCGCCTACGAGCAGTACTTC

v_gene: TRBV7-2
d_gene: NA
j_gene: TRBJ1-1
abundance: NA
CDR3aa: CASSLDLMGGTEAFF
CDR3nt: TGTGCCAGCAGCTTAGACTTAATGGGGGGCACTGAAGCTTTCTTT

v_gene: TRBV15
d_gene: TRBD1
j_gene: TRBJ1-1
abundance: NA
CDR3aa: CATSRGDRGSSTEAFF
CDR3nt: TGTGCCACCAGCAGAGGGGACAGGGGGTCGAGCACTGAAGCTTTCTTT

v_gene: TRBV4-1
d_gene: NA
j_gene: TRBJ1-3
abundance: NA
CDR3aa: CASSRLEEGGNTIYF
CDR3nt: TGCGCCAGCAGCCGCCTCGAGGAAGGTGGAAACACCATATATTTT

v_gene: TRBV5-1
d_gene: TRBD2
j_gene: TRBJ2-5
abundance: once
CDR3aa: CASSPDLAGGFETQYF
CDR3nt: TGCGCCAGCAGCCCCGATCTAGCGGGGGGGTTCGAGACCCAGTACTTC

v_gene: TRBV4-3
d_gene: NA
j_gene: TRBJ2-2
abundance: NA
CDR3aa: CASSQSDGGVRELFF
CDR3nt: TGCGCCAGCAGCCAATCGGACGGAGGGGTAAGGGAGCTGTTTTTT

v_gene: TRBV4-1
d_gene: TRBD1
j_gene: TRBJ1-2
abundance: once
CDR3aa: CASSQGRQGDYGYTF
CDR3nt: TGCGCCAGCAGCCAAGGGCGGCAGGGGGACTATGGCTACACCTTC

v_gene: TRBV12-5
d_gene: TRBD1
j_gene: TRBJ2-7
abundance: once
CDR3aa: CASGIGQGVSEQYF
CDR3nt: TGTGCTAGTGGTATAGGACAGGGGGTCAGCGAGCAGTACTTC

v_gene: TRBV7-9
d_gene: NA
j_gene: TRBJ2-6
abundance: NA
CDR3aa: CASSLEGKTGANVLTF
CDR3nt: TGTGCCAGCAGCTTGGAGGGTAAGACTGGGGCCAACGTCCTGACTTTC

v_gene: TRBV30
d_gene: TRBD2
j_gene: TRBJ2-5
abundance: NA
CDR3aa: CAWSVLLAGVVLNETQYF
CDR3nt: TGTGCCTGGAGTGTACTGCTAGCGGGAGTCGTTCTGAATGAGACCCAGTACTTC

v_gene: TRBV30
d_gene: NA
j_gene: TRBJ1-1
abundance: once
CDR3aa: CAWSLDRRTEAFF
CDR3nt: TGTGCCTGGAGCTTAGACAGAAGAACTGAAGCTTTCTTT

v_gene: TRBV27
d_gene: NA
j_gene: TRBJ1-2
abundance: NA
CDR3aa: CASSLDRGYGYTF
CDR3nt: TGTGCCAGCAGTTTAGACCGAGGCTATGGCTACACCTTC

v_gene: TRBV15
d_gene: NA
j_gene: TRBJ2-3
abundance: NA
CDR3aa: CATSRGGASTDTQYF
CDR3nt: TGTGCCACCAGCAGAGGCGGGGCTAGCACAGATACGCAGTATTTT

v_gene: TRBV14
d_gene: TRBD2
j_gene: TRBJ2-1
abundance: NA
CDR3aa: CASSLGRRGGGEQFF
CDR3nt: TGTGCCAGCAGCCTAGGGCGGCGGGGGGGAGGTGAGCAGTTCTTC

v_gene: TRBV6-5
d_gene: NA
j_gene: TRBJ2-7
abundance: NA
CDR3aa: CASSYISGFEQYF
CDR3nt: TGTGCCAGCAGTTACATTTCAGGGTTCGAGCAGTACTTC

v_gene: TRBV7-9
d_gene: NA
j_gene: TRBJ2-5
abundance: NA
CDR3aa: CASSFDMDRETQYF
CDR3nt: TGTGCCAGCAGCTTCGACATGGATCGAGAGACCCAGTACTTC

v_gene: TRBV5-4
d_gene: TRBD2
j_gene: TRBJ2-1
abundance: NA
CDR3aa: CASSLGLAETYNEQFF
CDR3nt: TGTGCCAGCAGCTTGGGGCTAGCGGAAACCTACAATGAGCAGTTCTTC

v_gene: TRBV6-5
d_gene: NA
j_gene: TRBJ2-2
abundance: NA
CDR3aa: CASSYPQAGELFF
CDR3nt: TGTGCCAGCAGTTACCCGCAGGCTGGGGAGCTGTTTTTT

v_gene: TRBV11-2
d_gene: NA
j_gene: TRBJ1-6
abundance: NA
CDR3aa: CASSLGGQSPLHF
CDR3nt: TGTGCCAGCAGCTTAGGCGGACAGTCACCCCTCCACTTT

v_gene: TRBV27
d_gene: TRBD2
j_gene: TRBJ2-3
abundance: once
CDR3aa: CASSLSLAGGIQTATQYF
CDR3nt: TGTGCCAGCAGTTTATCTCTAGCGGGGGGGATCCAGACAGCTACGCAGTATTTT

v_gene: TRBV13
d_gene: TRBD1
j_gene: TRBJ2-3
abundance: NA
CDR3aa: CASSPQGATDTQYF
CDR3nt: TGTGCCAGCAGTCCACAGGGGGCTACAGATACGCAGTATTTT

v_gene: TRBV29-1
d_gene: NA
j_gene: TRBJ1-1
abundance: NA
CDR3aa: CSVVGGAAGTEAFF
CDR3nt: TGCAGCGTTGTTGGAGGGGCGGCGGGCACTGAAGCTTTCTTT

v_gene: TRBV30
d_gene: NA
j_gene: TRBJ1-1
abundance: NA
CDR3aa: CAWSVVDRNTEAFF
CDR3nt: TGTGCCTGGAGTGTTGTTGACAGGAACACTGAAGCTTTCTTT

v_gene: TRBV5-1
d_gene: NA
j_gene: TRBJ2-1
abundance: NA
CDR3aa: CASSLVLLASYNEQFF
CDR3nt: TGCGCCAGCAGCTTGGTTCTGCTAGCGAGCTACAATGAGCAGTTCTTC

v_gene: TRBV4-1
d_gene: TRBD2
j_gene: TRBJ2-1
abundance: NA
CDR3aa: CASSQSAGADNEQFF
CDR3nt: TGCGCCAGCAGCCAGTCAGCGGGGGCCGACAATGAGCAGTTCTTC

v_gene: TRBV27
d_gene: NA
j_gene: TRBJ2-7
abundance: NA
CDR3aa: CASRPKWESLAPYEQYF
CDR3nt: TGTGCCAGCAGACCCAAATGGGAGAGTCTAGCACCCTACGAGCAGTACTTC

v_gene: TRBV20-1
d_gene: NA
j_gene: TRBJ2-1
abundance: NA
CDR3aa: CSARVLEQFF
CDR3nt: TGCAGTGCTAGAGTATTGGAGCAGTTCTTC

v_gene: TRBV6-5
d_gene: TRBD2
j_gene: TRBJ2-5
abundance: NA
CDR3aa: CASSYSGAGGGETQYF
CDR3nt: TGTGCCAGCAGTTACTCCGGGGCGGGGGGGGGAGAGACCCAGTACTTC

v_gene: TRBV9
d_gene: TRBD2
j_gene: TRBJ2-3
abundance: NA
CDR3aa: CASSVGTSVTTDTQYF
CDR3nt: TGTGCCAGCAGCGTCGGGACTAGCGTTACCACAGATACGCAGTATTTT

v_gene: TRBV13
d_gene: TRBD1
j_gene: TRBJ2-3
abundance: NA
CDR3aa: CASSPGQGSDTQYF
CDR3nt: TGTGCCAGCAGCCCGGGACAGGGTTCAGATACGCAGTATTTT

v_gene: TRBV5-1
d_gene: TRBD2
j_gene: TRBJ2-3
abundance: NA
CDR3aa: CASSFRDYITDTQYF
CDR3nt: TGCGCCAGCAGCTTCCGGGACTATATCACAGATACGCAGTATTTT

v_gene: TRBV12-5
d_gene: NA
j_gene: TRBJ2-5
abundance: NA
CDR3aa: CASGLGRETQYF
CDR3nt: TGTGCTAGTGGTTTGGGCAGAGAGACCCAGTACTTC

v_gene: TRBV29-1
d_gene: TRBD2
j_gene: TRBJ2-1
abundance: NA
CDR3aa: CSLGEGPYEQFF
CDR3nt: TGCAGCCTGGGGGAGGGGCCGTATGAGCAGTTCTTC

v_gene: TRBV9
d_gene: TRBD2
j_gene: TRBJ2-3
abundance: NA
CDR3aa: CASSVEITSGGDTDTQYF
CDR3nt: TGTGCCAGCAGCGTAGAAATTACCAGCGGGGGAGACACAGATACGCAGTATTTT

v_gene: TRBV7-9
d_gene: NA
j_gene: TRBJ1-6
abundance: NA
CDR3aa: CASSPREDLPLHF
CDR3nt: TGTGCCAGCAGCCCGAGGGAAGATTTACCCCTCCACTTT

v_gene: TRBV10-3
d_gene: NA
j_gene: TRBJ2-7
abundance: NA
CDR3aa: CAISAGSAYEQYF
CDR3nt: TGTGCCATCAGTGCAGGGTCGGCCTACGAGCAGTACTTC

v_gene: TRBV7-7
d_gene: TRBD1
j_gene: TRBJ2-1
abundance: NA
CDR3aa: CASSLGAGGLEQFF
CDR3nt: TGTGCCAGCAGCTTAGGGGCAGGGGGCCTGGAGCAGTTCTTC

v_gene: TRBV4-1
d_gene: TRBD1
j_gene: TRBJ1-5
abundance: NA
CDR3aa: CASSQEGGMNQPQHF
CDR3nt: TGCGCCAGCAGCCAAGAAGGGGGCATGAATCAGCCCCAGCATTTT

v_gene: TRBV15
d_gene: NA
j_gene: TRBJ1-1
abundance: NA
CDR3aa: CATSRDQELGAEAFF
CDR3nt: TGTGCCACCAGCAGAGACCAGGAATTGGGCGCTGAAGCTTTCTTT